This T cell receptor beta chain was retrieved from a study of T cell changes during pregnancy in multiple sclerosis. CDR1 and CDR2 (germline): MRHNA, SNTAGT. This CDR3 contains 15 residues. After removal of 3 bases from V and 1 base from J, the junction contained 1 base not matched to a gene. Using immunoSEQ multiplex PCR, the repertoire was profiled, and TCRdb retains in-frame clones only, with some absent. Of about 61,000 clones listed, 80% to 90% are singletons. In its sample, this clone was seen once. This TCR came from a female donor in good health, enrolled as a control in a pregnancy study. This sample comprised peripheral blood, obtained in the first trimester of pregnancy. The chain is built from TRBV6-4 and TRBJ2-5; TRBD1 aligns across 11 bases. As DNA, the CDR3 is TGTGCCAGCAGTGAGGGGACAGGGGGCCAAGAGACCCAGTACTTC. This translates into CASSEGTGGQETQYF.